Each of the 8 T cell receptor beta chains below was sequenced from the same sample in a study of blood T cell repertoires in COVID-19. Only in-frame clones appear in the TCRdb table, and some are missing; sequencing was by immunoSEQ multiplex PCR. The data show roughly 15,000 clones, over 70% seen once. Sequencing input: peripheral blood. The receptor source for this set is a human donor in a cohort sampled during active COVID-19.

The CDR3 DNA sequence: TGTGCCAGCAGCCAAGGGGCAGGTGGAACAGATACGCAGTATTTT. It translates to CASSQGAGGTDTQYF. V usage is TRBV6-4 and J usage is TRBJ2-3; perhaps TRBD1 as D (5 bases). Germline V CDR1 and CDR2: MRHNA, SNTAGT. Trimming took off 6 bases at V and 3 bases at J, with 16 bases between the two ends. The CDR3 covers 15 residues.

J is TRBJ2-1 and V is TRBV5-6; 9 nucleotides match TRBD1. Unmatched junction bases numbered 6, after V lost 4 bases and J lost 1 base. Germline values: CDR1 SGHDT, CDR2 YYEEEE. The CDR3 spans 16 residues. The CDR3 DNA reads as TGTGCCAGCAGCCTACGGACAGGGGAATCCTACAATGAGCAGTTCTTC. It is translated as CASSLRTGESYNEQFF.

The genes are TRBV28 and TRBJ1-4; D may be TRBD1 (5 bases). Trimming stripped 6 bases from V and 4 bases from J, with 15 bases between. Germline V lookup: CDR1 MDHEN, CDR2 SYDVKM. This CDR3 region has 15 residues. The CDR3 sequence is CASSPPGSNNEKLFF. The CDR3 bases are TGTGCCAGCAGCCCCCCAGGGTCAAATAATGAAAAACTGTTTTTT.

CDR3 region: CASNPRGNYGYTF. The CDR3 DNA reads as TGTGCCAGCAATCCCCGGGGTAACTATGGCTACACCTTC. The chain is built from TRBV9 and TRBJ1-2, with D unresolved. The CDR3 spans 13 residues. V shed 6 bases and J shed 1 base, with 10 bases lying between them. From germline, CDR1 is SGDLS and CDR2 YYNGEE. Drawing the rest from reference TRBV9 and TRBJ1-2, the complete variable domain is DSGVTQTPKHLITATGQRVTLRCSPRSGDLSVYWYQQSLDQGLQFLIQYYNGEERAKGNILERFSAQQFPDLHSELNLSSLELGDSALYFCASNPRGNYGYTFGSGTRLTVV.

The chain carries TRBV7-3 and TRBJ2-1; the D gene is possibly TRBD2 (6 bases). The V and J ends lost 6 bases and 9 bases respectively, with 18 bases between them. The V gene's germline CDR1 is SGHTA and CDR2 FQGTGA. The CDR3 extends over 14 amino acids. In DNA form, the CDR3 reads TGTGCCAGCAGTCCGGAGGGCCACGTGACTGAGCAGTTCTTC. Amino acids: CASSPEGHVTEQFF.

This clone came up a few times. The identical CDR3 is also encoded by other nucleotide sequences in the sample. This chain connects TRBV27 to TRBJ2-7; 7 bases align to TRBD1. This CDR3 is 13 amino acids long. The J segment lost 2 bases and the V segment lost 5 bases, leaving 3 bases of the junction unmatched. Looked up from germline, CDR1 is MNHEY and CDR2 is SMNVEV (reference sequence). The CDR3 region is CASSAGTAYEQYF. The CDR3 region has the DNA TGTGCCAGCAGTGCCGGGACAGCCTACGAGCAGTACTTC.

This clone was counted a few times. The chain employs TRBV3-1 (or the pseudogene TRBV3-2) and TRBJ1-6, with D unclear. The germline gives CDR1 LGHDT, CDR2 YNNKEL (reference sequence). Between the trimmed V and J ends, which lost 1 base and 3 bases, there was a span of 7 bases. The CDR3 totals 15 residues. CDR3 in amino acids: CASSQARDYNSPLHF. The CDR3 DNA reads TGTGCCAGCAGCCAAGCCCGGGACTATAATTCACCCCTCCACTTT.

V usage is TRBV6-4 and J usage is TRBJ1-2; the match to TRBD1 covers 7 bases. The CDR3 runs to 14 residues. The V and J ends lost 0 bases and 8 bases, in that order; junction bases with no gene match: 6. Germline V lookup: CDR1 MRHNA, CDR2 SNTAGT. The CDR3 loop is CASSDSTTGDGYTF. The CDR3 coding sequence is TGTGCCAGCAGTGACTCTACAACAGGGGACGGCTACACCTTC.